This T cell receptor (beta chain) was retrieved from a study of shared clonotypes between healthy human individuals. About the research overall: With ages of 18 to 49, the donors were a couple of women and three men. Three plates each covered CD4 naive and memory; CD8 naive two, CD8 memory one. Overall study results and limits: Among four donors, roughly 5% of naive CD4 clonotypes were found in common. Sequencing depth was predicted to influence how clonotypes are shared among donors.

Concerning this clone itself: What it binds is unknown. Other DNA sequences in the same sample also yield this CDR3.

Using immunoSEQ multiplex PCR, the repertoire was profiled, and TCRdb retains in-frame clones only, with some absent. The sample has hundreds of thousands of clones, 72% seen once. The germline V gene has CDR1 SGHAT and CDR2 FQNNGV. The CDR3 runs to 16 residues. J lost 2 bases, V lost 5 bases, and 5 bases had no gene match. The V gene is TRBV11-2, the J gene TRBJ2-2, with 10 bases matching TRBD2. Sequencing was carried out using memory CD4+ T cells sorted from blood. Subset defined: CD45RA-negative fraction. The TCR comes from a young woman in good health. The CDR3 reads CASSQLAGANTGELFF. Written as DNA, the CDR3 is TGTGCCAGCAGCCAGCTAGCGGGAGCTAACACCGGGGAGCTGTTTTTT.